The sequence of this T cell receptor (beta chain) was determined in a study of T cell responses to AZD1222 COVID-19 vaccine (dated by TCRdb to about 2021). At the level of the whole study: TCR sequencing covered roughly 230 trial participants: approximately 200 given two doses of AZD1222 and 26 given two doses of MenACWY control vaccine. Trial participants were enrolled by age into subgroups of 18-55, 56-69 and 70-plus years, and around 140, 26 and 57 TCR-sequenced participants, respectively, were included in these subgroups.

The CDR3 regions of human TCRbeta chains were subjected to immunosequencing. On the study's bioinformatics: TCRs in the repertoires were matched against a reference library of SARS-CoV-2-specific TCRs that had been generated with the MIRA antigen-specificity platform. Breadth was defined as the fraction of unique TCRs that were SARS-CoV-2-associated, and depth was defined as the fraction of total T cells that were SARS-CoV-2-associated. Using the MIRA data, each spike-specific TCR was assigned both to the spike region to which the TCR was reactive and to a CD4 or CD8 class. Log10-transformed breadth and depth values were compared by one-way ANOVA with Sidak's multiple comparisons tests. Entries here come from immuneACCESS through TCRdb and include only in-frame sequences with V and J called. Some clones fail to appear in such tables; in the studies checked, an unresolved V gene covers under half of the shortfall, and the cause of the remainder is unknown. V and J calls and clone size are given by that table; D and trimming were obtained from the DNA. Present in this sample are about 75,000 clones, over 75% of which were seen just once. The top ten clonotypes cover roughly a sixth of the sample.

Measured from the cysteine to the phenylalanine, the CDR3 is 15 residues long. This entry keeps only the CDR3 DNA: 45 bases, framed from base 1. The junction shows trimming of 6 bases on V and 3 bases on J, and the gene matches do not reach 7 bases of it. CDR1 is given as LGHNA and CDR2 as YSLEER, both from the germline V gene. Findings and caveats that apply to the study as a whole: Most participants were white British and females outnumbered males, and the authors suggested that clonal diversity may have been underestimated. The 56-69-year group was small, and its depth increase did not reach significance, likely because of low power. Reportedly, close to half of the unique spike-specific TCRs recognized epitopes lying outside the regions that are mutated in the B.1.351 and B.1.1.7 variants. Spike-specific TCR breadth and depth rose significantly after two AZD1222 doses compared with day 0 and with MenACWY recipients. Because no day 14 peak-response samples were available, the repertoires could be characterized only after the peak T cell response. The whole spike protein was spanned by vaccine-associated CD4 TCRs, and dominant responses were seen in regions 160-218 and 743-854. Only five to seven AZD1222 recipients were SARS-CoV-2 seropositive at baseline, limiting conclusions about previously exposed vaccinees.

On this clone: Its antigen remains unidentified. Per-base quality was not reported, and no clone a single base away is much larger than it.

The time point label here, explained by the study, means: about 28 days (+/-7) after the second vaccine dose. Because spike-specific TCR depth and breadth did not differ between the two schedules, AZD1222 recipients who got a second dose at roughly 4 weeks were pooled with those who got a second dose at roughly 12 weeks. Vaccinee samples came from UK trials COV001 and COV002, including a single-blind randomized controlled phase 2/3 trial of AZD1222 (ChAdOx1 nCoV-19) in healthy adults. For TCRbeta chain sequencing, PBMC samples were collected from trial participants at day 0 and at day 28 after the second dose.

Sequencing was performed on peripheral blood, taken 28 days after the second AZD1222 dose. The V gene is TRBV4-3 and the J gene is TRBJ2-2; 7 nucleotides in the junction match TRBD1. This clonotype was obtained from an adult who received the AZD1222 COVID-19 vaccine. Here is the DNA: TGCGCCAGCAGGGCCGACAGGGCGGACACCGGGGAGCTGTTTTTT. This is translated as CASRADRADTGELFF.